The entry that follows covers one T cell receptor (beta chain) sequence. Its antigen is unidentified. The sample belongs to a study of cytomegalovirus exposure and HLA in healthy donors. Study-wide results and limits: Many donors carried some public TCRs, although rarity characterized most TCR sequences. About 87% or about 30% of the time was how often most TCR beta V segments were productive, according to an earlier analysis. The study put 150 or so TCR beta chains on its list as cytomegalovirus-associated.

Trimming removed 1 base from V and 2 bases from J; junction bases left unmatched: 2. The CDR3 is 15 residues long. CDR1 and CDR2 (germline): SGHRS, YFSETQ. PCR was performed using 60 Vbeta and 13 Jbeta primers. Libraries were prepared by immunoSEQ multiplex PCR; TCRdb keeps only in-frame clonotypes and omits some of them. The table shows 140,000 to 150,000 clones, with approximately 88% occurring only once. The clonotype comes from a middle-aged woman in good health and CMV-seronegative. The sample comprised PBMCs. J is TRBJ2-1 and V is TRBV5-1; 8 bases line up with TRBD2. The CDR3 region has the DNA TGCGCCAGCAGCTTGACAGCGGGGGCCTACAATGAGCAGTTCTTC. It is translated as CASSLTAGAYNEQFF.